Below are 16 T cell receptor beta chains sequenced from a single sample in a study of blood T cell repertoires in COVID-19 (dated by TCRdb to 2018 to 2020). The library came from the immunoSEQ multiplex PCR assay. Drawn from immuneACCESS, this table holds only the in-frame rearrangements with V and J called that TCRdb kept. Clones are partly lost; checked studies trace under half to an unresolved V gene and leave the rest unexplained. The sample table lists 100,000 to 150,000 clones, around 74% of them with a count of one. The ten biggest clones cover 6% of the sample. Material: peripheral blood. The receptor source for this set is a man older than 75 with COVID-19, enrolled during active disease.

This chain joins TRBV18 and TRBJ1-1, with a possible D match to TRBD1 (6 bases). CDR1 is KGHSH, CDR2 LQKENI, per germline. V was clipped by 0 bases and J by 8 bases, with 10 bases between them. The CDR3 spans 13 residues. The CDR3 DNA sequence: TGTGCCAGCTCACCACCGATGGGGACAGAAGCTTTCTTT. Translation gives CASSPPMGTEAFF.

The gene calls are TRBV7-9 and TRBJ2-1; no firm D call. CDR1 SEHNR and CDR2 FQNEAQ come from the germline V gene (reference sequence). The CDR3 has 11 residues. Trimming stripped 3 bases from V and 12 bases from J, with 9 bases between. The DNA of the CDR3 is TGTGCCAGCAGCTTTAGCCCTCGGCAGTTCTTC. Its protein product is CASSFSPRQFF.

This clone was observed a few times. The chain combines TRBV6-5 with TRBJ2-7; D may be TRBD2 (6 bases). The CDR3 consists of 13 residues. V was cut by 5 bases and J by 4 bases, with 12 bases left in between. The germline V gene encodes CDR1 MNHEY and CDR2 SVGAGI. CDR3 bases: TGTGCCAGCAGTCCCGCGGCGGGGTACGAGCAGTACTTC. The encoded protein is CASSPAAGYEQYF.

The V gene is TRBV28, the J gene TRBJ2-2, with 10 bases fitting TRBD1. Germline trimming cut 8 bases from V and 5 bases from J; bases unmatched to any gene: 5. The CDR3 contains 14 residues. CDR1 is MDHEN, CDR2 SYDVKM, per germline. Here the CDR3 reads CASAPGQGTGELFF. CDR3 in DNA: TGTGCCAGCGCTCCGGGACAGGGGACCGGGGAGCTGTTTTTT. Drawing the rest from reference TRBV28 and TRBJ2-2, the complete variable domain is DVKVTQSSRYLVKRTGEKVFLECVQDMDHENMFWYRQDPGLGLRLIYFSYDVKMKEKGDIPEGYSVSREKKERFSLILESASTNQTSMYLCASAPGQGTGELFFGEGSRLTVL.

The table lists this clone with many counts. The V call is TRBV11-2, the J call TRBJ2-1, with 8 nucleotides matching TRBD2. The CDR3 consists of 14 residues. The germline V gene encodes CDR1 SGHAT and CDR2 FQNNGV. Unmatched junction bases numbered 5, after V lost 2 bases and J lost 8 bases. CDR3 sequence: CASSLREGHHEQFF. The CDR3 nucleotides are TGTGCCAGCAGCTTACGGGAGGGGCACCATGAGCAGTTCTTC.

V gene TRBV4-1 combines with J gene TRBJ2-1; the D gene is possibly TRBD2 (6 bases). CDR3 length: 17 residues. Between the trimmed V and J ends, which lost 0 bases and 7 bases, there was a span of 19 bases. The germline CDR1 and CDR2 sequences are MGHRA and YSYEKL. In nucleotides, the CDR3 is TGCGCCAGCAGCCAAGATCCGAGGGCAGCGGGTGGGAATGAGCAGTTCTTC. Its translation is CASSQDPRAAGGNEQFF.

The chain uses TRBV10-3 and TRBJ1-2; D ambiguous. CDR3 size: 14 residues. Germline-derived CDR1 and CDR2 are ENHRY and SYGVKD. Trimming left V 2 bases short and J 0 bases short, with 7 bases between. The CDR3 DNA sequence: TGTGCCATCAGTGAGGTGGCAACTAACTATGGCTACACCTTC. This gives the protein CAISEVATNYGYTF.

The chain couples TRBV5-4 to TRBJ1-1, with D unresolved. The CDR3 is 13 residues long. Germline CDR1 SGHNT, CDR2 YYREEE (reference sequence). The germline V and J ends were trimmed by 9 bases and 0 bases, with 12 bases remaining between them. CDR3 sequence: CATSRGLNTEAFF. The CDR3 nucleotides read TGTGCCACCTCGAGAGGGCTGAACACTGAAGCTTTCTTT. Supplemented by reference TRBV5-4 and TRBJ1-1, the full variable domain reads ETGVTQSPTHLIKTRGQQVTLRCSSQSGHNTVSWYQQALGQGPQFIFQYYREEENGRGNFPPRFSGLQFPNYSSELNVNALELDDSALYLCATSRGLNTEAFFGQGTRLTVV.

This chain joins TRBV19 and TRBJ2-5, with a tentative D call TRBD1 (6 bases). Trimming removed 4 bases from V and 5 bases from J, with 11 bases in between. Germline V gene sequence: CDR1 LNHDA, CDR2 SQIVND (reference sequence). The CDR3 has 13 amino acids. The CDR3 bases are TGTGCCAGTAGTACGACAGGTTTGGAGACCCAGTACTTC. Its translation: CASSTTGLETQYF. Full variable domain (rest looked up from reference TRBV19 and TRBJ2-5): DGGITQSPKYLFRKEGQNVTLSCEQNLNHDAMYWYRQDPGQGLRLIYYSQIVNDFQKGDIAEGYSVSREKKESFPLTVTSAQKNPTAFYLCASSTTGLETQYFGPGTRLLVL.

The chain's CDR3 is CASSLVAGATYEQYF. The CDR3 DNA is TGTGCCAGCAGTTTAGTTGCAGGGGCTACCTACGAGCAGTACTTC. The V gene is TRBV27, the J gene TRBJ2-7; tentative D call: TRBD1 (6 bases). Trimming removed 2 bases from V and 2 bases from J, with 13 bases in between. Looked up from germline, CDR1 is MNHEY and CDR2 is SMNVEV (reference sequence). The CDR3 is 15 amino acids.

V is TRBV9 and J is TRBJ1-2; 10 nucleotides align to TRBD1. This CDR3 comprises 12 residues. With V trimmed by 2 bases and J by 8 bases, 0 bases remained unmatched. Per germline, CDR1 SGDLS and CDR2 YYNGEE. The DNA of the CDR3 is TGTGCCAGCAGCGTGGACAGGGGGGGCTACACCTTC. This sequence encodes CASSVDRGGYTF.

This chain links TRBV9 with TRBJ2-3; a possible D gene is TRBD1 (6 bases). V was clipped by 0 bases and J by 4 bases, with 12 bases between them. Germline CDR1 and CDR2: SGDLS and YYNGEE. This CDR3 is 15 amino acids long. Here the CDR3 DNA reads TGTGCCAGCAGCGTAGCCTCCGAGGGGGCAGATACGCAGTATTTT. Amino acids: CASSVASEGADTQYF.

The chain uses TRBV3-1 (or the pseudogene TRBV3-2) and TRBJ2-4; 7 bases fit TRBD1. Germline assignment: CDR1 LGHDT and CDR2 YNNKEL (reference sequence). The CDR3 sequence is 16 residues long. Losses at the gene ends were 4 bases for V and 6 bases for J; bases not matched to a gene: 12. This CDR3 reads CASSLGQAYTSNIQYF. CDR3 nucleotide sequence: TGTGCCAGCAGCCTTGGACAGGCCTACACCTCAAACATTCAGTACTTC.

The chain links TRBV9 to TRBJ2-1; 10 bases map to TRBD2. The CDR3 runs 16 residues. V trimming: 0 bases; J trimming: 5 bases; junction bases outside the gene matches: 5. Germline CDR1 is SGDLS and CDR2 is YYNGEE. CDR3 sequence reads: CASSVGILAGNNEQFF. Written as DNA, the CDR3 is TGTGCCAGCAGCGTAGGGATACTAGCGGGAAACAATGAGCAGTTCTTC.

The chain couples TRBV4-3 to TRBJ1-2, with D maybe TRBD1 (5 bases). Trimming stripped 0 bases from V and 4 bases from J, with 12 bases between. CDR1 LGHNA and CDR2 YSLEER come from the germline V gene. This CDR3 has 15 residues. The CDR3 region is CASSQDWGEGYGYTF. DNA of the CDR3: TGCGCCAGCAGCCAAGATTGGGGGGAGGGCTATGGCTACACCTTC.

The rearrangement uses TRBV28 and TRBJ2-1; unclear D gene. CDR1 and CDR2 (germline): MDHEN, SYDVKM. Trimming cost V 3 bases and J 6 bases, with 9 bases left between them. The CDR3 totals 13 residues. The CDR3 region is CASSLGPLNEQFF. CDR3 nucleotides: TGTGCCAGCAGTTTGGGCCCACTCAATGAGCAGTTCTTC.